Listed below are T cell receptor beta chains from one sample, sequenced in a study of blood T cell repertoires in COVID-19. The data were produced by immunoSEQ multiplex PCR, yet TCRdb's version contains in-frame clones alone and is incomplete. The data show around 300,000 clones, around 82% seen once. Sequencing used peripheral blood. The receptor source for this set is a woman in her forties or fifties who had recovered from COVID-19. Both conserved end residues are part of each CDR3. D genes are given only for firm matches. Clone size, where shown, is once, few, many, or a class for clones that have expanded.

size	V	J	D	CDR3	DNA
.	TRBV6-2/TRBV6-3	TRBJ1-2	TRBD1	CASSRTGVIYGYTF	TGTGCCAGCAGTCGTACAGGGGTTATCTATGGCTACACCTTC
.	TRBV28	TRBJ1-2	.	CASSLIGGASNYGYTF	TGTGCCAGCAGCCTGATTGGGGGGGCCTCTAACTATGGCTACACCTTC
.	TRBV10-3	TRBJ2-7	TRBD2	CATRLAEDGSEQYF	TGTGCCACTAGACTAGCGGAAGACGGTAGCGAGCAGTACTTC
many	TRBV9	TRBJ2-5	.	CASSPSRRRQDTQYF	TGTGCCAGCAGCCCCAGCCGACGGCGGCAAGACACCCAGTACTTC
.	TRBV3-1/TRBV3-2	TRBJ1-1	.	CASSQDARSDTEAFF	TGTGCCAGCAGCCAAGATGCTCGGTCCGACACTGAAGCTTTCTTT
.	TRBV6-5	TRBJ2-6	TRBD1	CASRSTGTGANVLTF	TGTGCCAGCAGATCGACAGGGACTGGGGCCAACGTCCTGACTTTC
.	TRBV10-1	TRBJ2-7	TRBD2	CERGEGVDEQYF	TGCGAACGGGGGGAAGGTGTGGACGAGCAGTACTTC
.	TRBV4-3	TRBJ2-1	TRBD2	CASRPSGQAYNEQFF	TGCGCCAGCAGGCCTAGCGGGCAAGCCTACAATGAGCAGTTCTTC
.	TRBV20-1	TRBJ1-2	.	CSARRNYGYTF	TGCAGTGCTAGGCGAAACTATGGCTACACCTTC
few	TRBV20-1	TRBJ2-1	.	CSASPGGPRSEQFF	TGCAGTGCTAGTCCCGGAGGGCCAAGGAGTGAGCAGTTCTTC
.	TRBV5-1	TRBJ2-5	TRBD2	CASSLTSGLQETQYF	TGCGCCAGCAGCTTGACTAGCGGCCTCCAAGAGACCCAGTACTTC
.	TRBV4-1	TRBJ2-3	TRBD2	CASSRRAGGLTDTQYF	TGCGCCAGCAGCCGGCGAGCGGGGGGTTTGACAGATACGCAGTATTTT
.	TRBV5-1	TRBJ1-1	.	CASSLEAGIMNTEAFF	TGCGCCAGCAGCTTGGAGGCAGGAATAATGAACACTGAAGCTTTCTTT
.	TRBV5-1	TRBJ2-1	TRBD2	CASSPLAGVPKEQFF	TGCGCCAGCAGTCCTCTAGCGGGGGTCCCCAAGGAGCAGTTCTTC
.	TRBV27	TRBJ2-7	TRBD1	CASRRGQGIYEQYF	TGTGCCAGCAGGAGGGGGCAGGGGATCTACGAGCAGTACTTC
few	TRBV6-6	TRBJ1-1	.	CASSDTTGANTEAFF	TGTGCCAGCAGTGACACGACAGGAGCGAACACTGAAGCTTTCTTT
.	TRBV18	TRBJ1-6	TRBD1	CASSPQTGQGNSPLHF	TGTGCCAGCTCACCACAAACGGGACAGGGCAATTCACCCCTCCACTTT
.	TRBV6-5	TRBJ2-1	TRBD2	CASSYSGGSSGNEQFF	TGTGCCAGCAGTTACTCGGGCGGGAGCTCAGGAAATGAGCAGTTCTTC
.	TRBV19	TRBJ2-1	.	CASSNPLRSSYNEQFF	TGTGCCAGTAGTAACCCTCTGAGGAGCTCCTACAATGAGCAGTTCTTC
.	TRBV4-3	TRBJ2-7	TRBD1	CASSRLGGQGAYEQYF	TGCGCCAGCAGCCGCCTGGGCGGACAGGGGGCATACGAGCAGTACTTC
few	TRBV5-1	TRBJ2-7	.	CASSGGAGATYEQYF	TGCGCCAGCAGTGGGGGGGCAGGGGCCACCTACGAGCAGTACTTC
.	TRBV6-5	TRBJ1-1	.	CASSRGSRGTEAFF	TGTGCCAGCAGCCGCGGGAGCCGGGGAACTGAAGCTTTCTTT
.	TRBV29-1	TRBJ2-1	TRBD1	CSGSRDRVSREQFF	TGCAGCGGGAGCCGGGACAGGGTCTCAAGGGAGCAGTTCTTC
.	TRBV7-8	TRBJ1-6	.	CASSLSVTGVSPLHF	TGTGCCAGCAGCTTAAGTGTGACAGGTGTTTCACCCCTCCACTTT
once	TRBV30	TRBJ2-7	.	CAWSPQGTSYEQYF	TGTGCCTGGAGTCCACAGGGCACCTCCTACGAGCAGTACTTC
.	TRBV2	TRBJ2-2	TRBD1	CASSGIQGTGELFF	TGTGCCAGCAGTGGTATACAGGGGACCGGGGAGCTGTTTTTT
.	TRBV9	TRBJ1-3	.	CASSPLTALSGNTIYF	TGTGCCAGCAGCCCCCTGACTGCGCTCTCTGGAAACACCATATATTTT
.	TRBV7-3	TRBJ2-1	.	CASRREKAASPSNEQFF	TGTGCCAGCAGGAGAGAAAAAGCGGCGAGCCCTTCGAATGAGCAGTTCTTC
once	TRBV5-4	TRBJ2-3	TRBD1	CASSAGQGAVDTQYF	TGTGCCAGCAGCGCGGGACAGGGGGCGGTAGATACGCAGTATTTT
.	TRBV5-1	TRBJ2-5	TRBD2	CASSLGPAGAQETQYF	TGCGCCAGCAGCTTGGGGCCAGCGGGGGCACAAGAGACCCAGTACTTC